The sequence of this T cell receptor beta chain was determined in a study of blood T cell repertoires in COVID-19. Study details: Some COVID-19 samples were acute and others convalescent; all came from the United States, Italy and Spain.

The CDR3 has 14 residues. Germline V gene sequence: CDR1 SGHDT, CDR2 YYEEEE. Deletions cut 1 base from V and 4 bases from J, with 11 bases between. The table came from immunoSEQ multiplex PCR; TCRdb's copy has only in-frame clones and leaves some out. Seen here are roughly 150,000 clones, around 82% observed once, and the top ten hold roughly 20%. The origin of this receptor is a woman in her 70s who had recovered from COVID-19. Sequenced material: peripheral blood. V usage is TRBV5-6 and J usage is TRBJ1-1; perhaps TRBD1 as D (6 bases). CDR3 coding DNA: TGTGCCAGCAGCTTGTGGGGGCCGGGCACTGAAGCTTTCTTT. Encoded protein: CASSLWGPGTEAFF.